Following are 20 T cell receptor beta chains from one sample sequenced in a study of T-cell reconstitution after alpha-beta-depleted transplantation in children. The TCRbeta library incorporated unique molecular identifiers. TCRdb recomputed calls from the PCR reads with MiXCR, one row per CDR3 protein. The sample consists of about 500,000 distinct CDR3 sequences, approximately 30% of them appearing once. This specimen consisted of PBMCs from the stem cell graft donor, obtained from the stem cell graft. The receptors were sampled from a human donor who donated a stem cell graft to a child with aplastic anemia.

J is TRBJ1-2 and V is TRBV7-2; 8 nucleotides align to TRBD1. V lost 6 bases to trimming and J lost 3 bases; unmatched junction nucleotides: 12. This CDR3 region has 16 residues. Germline V lookup: CDR1 SGHTA, CDR2 FQGNSA. The chain's CDR3 is CASRTGQGPFYYGYTF. The DNA of the CDR3 is TGTGCCAGCAGAACCGGACAGGGACCTTTCTACTATGGCTACACCTTC.

The chain combines TRBV5-1 with TRBJ1-3; no clear D gene. CDR3 size: 15 residues. CDR1 is SGHRS and CDR2 is YFSETQ in the germline V gene. Trimming shortened V by 4 bases and J by 0 bases, and 11 bases separated the two germline ends. The CDR3 loop is CASSVEKGSGNTIYF. In nucleotides, the CDR3 is TGCGCCAGCAGCGTGGAGAAGGGCTCTGGAAACACCATATATTTT.

The chain combines TRBV29-1 with TRBJ2-5, with D unresolved. The CDR3 loop spans 15 amino acids. Per germline, CDR1 SQVTM and CDR2 ANQGSEA. Trimming stripped 5 bases from V and 7 bases from J, with 23 bases between. The CDR3 DNA reads TGCAGCGTTTGCCTCAGTGGGAATCAATTGCGGACCCAGTACTTC. It encodes CSVCLSGNQLRTQYF. Using reference TRBV29-1 and TRBJ2-5 for the parts outside the CDR3, the full variable domain is SAVISQKPSRDICQRGTSLTIQCQVDSQVTMMFWYRQQPGQSLTLIATANQGSEATYESGFVIDKFPISRPNLTFSTLTVSNMSPEDSSIYLCSVCLSGNQLRTQYFGPGTRLLVL.

The sample holds a few counts of this clonotype. Here the CDR3 reads CASFSTGRGTEAFF. The CDR3 DNA sequence: TGTGCCAGCTTCTCGACAGGGAGGGGGACTGAAGCTTTCTTT. The genes are TRBV19 and TRBJ1-1; 7 bases line up with TRBD1. The CDR3 has 14 residues. V shed 9 bases and J 5 bases; nucleotides not matched to a gene: 12. Germline CDR1 LNHDA, CDR2 SQIVND (reference sequence).

Only a few counts were recorded for this clonotype. This chain joins TRBV28 and TRBJ2-1, with D perhaps TRBD2 (5 bases). The CDR3 totals 11 residues. Germline V gene sequence: CDR1 MDHEN, CDR2 SYDVKM. V was trimmed by 8 bases and J by 5 bases, leaving 7 bases between them. The CDR3 reads CASGRNNEQFF. Here the CDR3 DNA reads TGTGCCAGCGGGAGAAACAATGAGCAGTTCTTC.

This clonotype was detected only a few times. The chain employs TRBV9 and TRBJ2-1; D possibly corresponds to TRBD2 (6 bases). The V gene lost 3 bases and the J gene lost 1 base, with 11 bases spanning the gap. The CDR3 has 15 amino acids. Germline assignment: CDR1 SGDLS and CDR2 YYNGEE. CDR3 sequence: CASSDRDSSYNEQFF. CDR3 sequence (DNA): TGTGCCAGCAGCGACCGGGACTCTTCCTACAATGAGCAGTTCTTC.

The rearrangement links TRBV11-1 to TRBJ2-1; a possible D gene is TRBD1 (6 bases). With 4 bases removed from V and 6 bases from J, the gap between germline ends came to 22 bases. In germline, CDR1 is SGHAT, CDR2 FQDESV (reference sequence). This CDR3 has 17 amino acids. The CDR3: CASSSSRQAPRSNEQFF. The CDR3 region has the DNA TGTGCCAGCAGCTCTAGCCGACAGGCCCCACGAAGCAATGAGCAGTTCTTC. Combining the CDR3 with reference TRBV11-1 and TRBJ2-1 gives the whole variable domain EAEVAQSPRYKITEKSQAVAFWCDPISGHATLYWYRQILGQGPELLVQFQDESVVDDSQLPKDRFSAERLKGVDSTLKIQPAELGDSAMYLCASSSSRQAPRSNEQFFGPGTRLTVL.

A few counts support this clonotype. The rearrangement joins TRBV29-1 to TRBJ2-7; 9 nucleotides align to TRBD1. After removal of 4 bases from V and 3 bases from J, the junction contained 7 bases not matched to a gene. Germline loops: CDR1 SQVTM, CDR2 ANQGSEA. The CDR3 is 14 residues long. The chain's CDR3 is CSVGPAGQGYEQYF. The CDR3 DNA sequence: TGCAGCGTTGGCCCTGCGGGACAGGGCTACGAGCAGTACTTC.

The sample holds a few counts of this clonotype. V is TRBV6-5 and J is TRBJ2-3; 12 bases line up with TRBD1. With 2 bases clipped from V and 7 bases from J, the junction kept 7 bases outside the gene matches. This CDR3 spans 16 amino acids. The germline CDR1 and CDR2 sequences are MNHEY and SVGAGI. DNA for the CDR3: TGTGCCAGCAGTTACGGGGACAGGGGGCGTATAAATACGCAGTATTTT. Translated: CASSYGDRGRINTQYF.

The chain combines TRBV10-3 with TRBJ2-5, with 10 nucleotides matching TRBD2. Germline trimming cut 0 bases from V and 3 bases from J; bases unmatched to any gene: 13. This CDR3 has 19 residues. Germline V gene sequence: CDR1 ENHRY, CDR2 SYGVKD. In DNA form, the CDR3 reads TGTGCCATCAGTGAGTCGCTTGGAGCGGGAGGGCCTCACAAAGAGACCCAGTACTTC. The encoded protein is CAISESLGAGGPHKETQYF.

This chain uses TRBV5-5 with TRBJ2-5; possible D gene TRBD1, 5 bases. The V end was cut by 1 base, the J end by 2 bases, with 9 bases between. From germline, CDR1 is SGHKS and CDR2 YYEKEE (reference sequence). The length of the CDR3 is 14 residues. CDR3 in amino acids: CASSLSTAQETQYF. CDR3 DNA sequence: TGTGCCAGCAGCTTGTCGACAGCACAAGAGACCCAGTACTTC.

The CDR3, as DNA: TGTGCCAGCAGTTACGGTGGTGGGGTAGGCTACGAGCAGTACTTC. Translating it yields CASSYGGGVGYEQYF. This chain joins TRBV6-5 and TRBJ2-7; no definite D call. The V gene lost 2 bases and the J gene lost 3 bases, with 14 bases spanning the gap. Germline CDR1 and CDR2: MNHEY and SVGAGI. There are 15 residues in the CDR3.

This clonotype was recorded once. The chain carries TRBV5-6 and TRBJ2-1; TRBD1 matches 7 bases. Trimming removed 0 bases from V and 7 bases from J; junction bases left unmatched: 13. Germline V lookup: CDR1 SGHDT, CDR2 YYEEEE. The CDR3 is made up of 17 amino acids. CDR3 in DNA: TGTGCCAGCAGCTTGGACGGGGACAGTGTAGTAAGAAATGAGCAGTTCTTC. It encodes CASSLDGDSVVRNEQFF. The full variable domain, its missing parts supplied by reference TRBV5-6 and TRBJ2-1, is DAGVTQSPTHLIKTRGQQVTLRCSPKSGHDTVSWYQQALGQGPQFIFQYYEEEERQRGNFPDRFSGHQFPNYSSELNVNALLLGDSALYLCASSLDGDSVVRNEQFFGPGTRLTVL.

The chain joins TRBV27 to TRBJ2-1; 14 bases align to TRBD2. The germline V gene has CDR1 MNHEY and CDR2 SMNVEV (reference sequence). The CDR3 spans 15 residues. Trimming cost V 6 bases and J 6 bases; bases outside gene matches: 4. Here the CDR3 reads CASRPGLAGVNEQFF. The CDR3 bases are TGTGCCAGCAGACCGGGACTAGCGGGAGTCAATGAGCAGTTCTTC.

The V and J genes are TRBV30 and TRBJ2-5, with TRBD2 matching over 8 bases. The CDR3 has 13 residues. With V trimmed by 1 base and J by 5 bases, 3 bases remained unmatched. Germline lookup yields CDR1 GTSNPN and CDR2 SVGIG (reference sequence). The CDR3 loop reads CAWSGTSPETQYF. The CDR3 nucleotides are TGTGCCTGGAGTGGGACTAGCCCGGAGACCCAGTACTTC.

In its sample, this clonotype was seen a few times. The V call is TRBV20-1, the J call TRBJ1-2; perhaps TRBD1 as D (5 bases). Trimming shortened V by 3 bases and J by 8 bases, and 13 bases separated the two germline ends. The CDR3 consists of 12 residues. Germline V gene sequence: CDR1 DFQATT, CDR2 SNEGSKA (reference sequence). Written as DNA, the CDR3 is TGCAGTGCTAGTGGGGCCAAAGAAGGCTACACCTTC. Protein sequence: CSASGAKEGYTF.

This clonotype was counted a few times. The chain uses TRBV21-1 and TRBJ2-7. TRBV21-1 is a documented pseudogene. The CDR3 runs to 14 residues. The CDR3 DNA is TGTGCCAGCAGCAAAGCGGGAAGCTCCTACGAGCAGTACGTC. Translated, it gives CASSKAGSSYEQYV.

The chain uses TRBV29-1 and TRBJ2-7; no definite D call. V was clipped by 6 bases and J by 6 bases, with 9 bases between them. The germline V gene encodes CDR1 SQVTM and CDR2 ANQGSEA. The CDR3 consists of 10 residues. Written as DNA, the CDR3 is TGCAGCGTATTTGTGTCCGAGCAGTACTTC. As protein: CSVFVSEQYF.

This clonotype has only a few counts. This rearrangement joins TRBV20-1 to TRBJ1-3; tentatively, D is TRBD1 (5 bases). Germline CDR1 is DFQATT and CDR2 is SNEGSKA (reference sequence). V gave up 0 bases and J gave up 0 bases, with 9 bases separating them. CDR3 length: 15 amino acids. DNA of the CDR3: TGCAGTGCTAGAGATGGGGGACTCTCTGGAAACACCATATATTTT. It codes for CSARDGGLSGNTIYF.

The V gene is TRBV20-1, the J gene TRBJ2-2; maybe TRBD2 (6 bases). The CDR3 covers 15 residues. Between the trimmed V and J ends, which lost 0 bases and 2 bases, there was a span of 10 bases. Per germline, CDR1 DFQATT and CDR2 SNEGSKA (reference sequence). The CDR3 DNA reads TGCAGTGCTAGAGATTTCGGGAGAAACACCGGGGAGCTGTTTTTT. Translation gives CSARDFGRNTGELFF.